The 21 T cell receptor beta chains in this list originate from one sample, sequenced in a study of read filtering for tumor transcriptome and immune sequencing. The library was built from about 400 ng RNA with molecular barcoded adaptors for alpha/delta and beta/gamma chains. TCRdb independently ran MiXCR on the reads; one entry per CDR3 protein. The sample has tens of thousands of distinct CDR3 sequences, about 21% seen once. Sequenced: a population of CD138-negative cells sorted from bone marrow. All receptors derive from a donor at least 40 years old with multiple myeloma.

This clonotype was seen many times. The rearrangement joins TRBV20-1 to TRBJ2-7; unclear D gene. The CDR3 has 13 amino acids. Trimming pared 0 bases from V and 6 bases from J, leaving 12 bases between. Looked up from germline, CDR1 is DFQATT and CDR2 is SNEGSKA (reference sequence). CDR3 sequence: CSAREDPAGEQYF. The CDR3 bases are TGCAGTGCTAGAGAAGATCCGGCCGGCGAGCAGTACTTC.

Many counts were recorded for this clonotype. The chain recombines TRBV7-3 with TRBJ2-6; perhaps TRBD1 as D (6 bases). The length of the CDR3 is 16 residues. The V end was cut by 5 bases, the J end by 0 bases, with 11 bases between. Germline-derived CDR1 and CDR2 are SGHTA and FQGTGA. This chain's CDR3 is CASSLDRVSGANVLTF. The DNA for the CDR3 is TGTGCCAGCAGCCTGGACAGAGTCTCTGGGGCCAACGTCCTGACTTTC.

This clonotype showed up many times. The chain uses TRBV10-2 and TRBJ2-2; TRBD2 might be the D (6 bases). Per the germline V gene, CDR1 is WSHSY and CDR2 is SAAADI. The CDR3 length is 14 residues. Deletions cut 8 bases from V and 2 bases from J, with 12 bases between. The DNA of the CDR3 is TGCGCCAGCGGAGGGACGCGCAACACCGGGGAGCTGTTTTTT. The encoded protein is CASGGTRNTGELFF.

In its sample, this clonotype was seen many times. The CDR3 here is CASSKDRISGANVLTF. The CDR3 DNA reads as TGTGCCAGCAGTAAGGACAGGATCTCTGGGGCCAACGTCCTGACTTTC. The chain uses TRBV6-2 or TRBV6-3 and TRBJ2-6; 7 bases fit TRBD1. CDR3 length: 16 amino acids. The V gene's germline CDR1 is MNHEY and CDR2 SVGEGT. V gave up 5 bases and J gave up 0 bases; unmatched junction bases: 4.

A word on this clonotype: A read error likely explains this, since a far larger clone differs by one base. The chain carries TRBV7-9 and TRBJ2-1; D perhaps matches TRBD2 (6 bases). Germline values: CDR1 SEHNR, CDR2 FQNEAQ (reference sequence). The CDR3 length is 15 residues. In DNA form, the CDR3 reads TGTGCCAGCAGCTTTTCGGGAGTTACCTACAGTGAGCAGTTCTTC. It specifies CASSFSGVTYSEQFF.

V and J are TRBV5-5 and TRBJ2-3; D uncertain. The germline CDR1 and CDR2 sequences are SGHKS and YYEKEE (reference sequence). This CDR3 is built from 15 residues. V was shortened by 2 bases and J by 5 bases, with 15 bases between the two germline ends. DNA of the CDR3: TGTGCCAGCAGCTTTTCATCCCCGGATGAAGATACGCAGTATTTT. Translated: CASSFSSPDEDTQYF. Full variable domain (remainder filled in from reference TRBV5-5 and TRBJ2-3): DAGVTQSPTHLIKTRGQQVTLRCSPISGHKSVSWYQQVLGQGPQFIFQYYEKEERGRGNFPDRFSARQFPNYSSELNVNALLLGDSALYLCASSFSSPDEDTQYFGPGTRLTVL.

This clonotype has at least ten counts. The chain carries TRBV4-1 and TRBJ2-5; possibly TRBD2 for D (5 bases). Germline lookup yields CDR1 MGHRA and CDR2 YSYEKL. This CDR3 has 15 amino acids. The V and J ends lost 2 bases and 4 bases respectively, with 14 bases between them. The CDR3 coding sequence is TGCGCCAGCAGCCAACCGGGAAGTGGAGTAGAGACCCAGTACTTC. It is translated as CASSQPGSGVETQYF.

Ten or more counts support this clonotype. The V call is TRBV7-3, the J call TRBJ2-3; TRBD2 aligns across 9 bases. The CDR3 totals 16 residues. CDR1 and CDR2 from the germline V gene are SGHTA and FQGTGA. Trimming cost V 0 bases and J 5 bases; bases outside gene matches: 6. The CDR3 sequence: CASSLTRTSVVDTQYF. The CDR3 DNA sequence: TGTGCCAGCAGCTTAACTAGGACTAGCGTGGTAGATACGCAGTATTTT.

Comments on this clonotype: This likely stems from a read error, as it lies one base from a far larger clone. This sequence joins TRBV7-9 and TRBJ2-1, with no clear D. CDR3 size: 13 residues. Germline CDR1 reads SEHNR; CDR2 reads FQNEAQ (reference sequence). CDR3 region: CAGSLEPRNEQFF. As DNA, the CDR3 is TGTGCCGGCAGCTTGGAGCCACGGAATGAGCAGTTCTTC.

The J gene is TRBJ2-2, the V gene TRBV5-1; D is possibly TRBD1 (6 bases). Trimming cost V 4 bases and J 4 bases, with 14 bases left between them. The germline CDR1 and CDR2 sequences are SGHRS and YFSETQ. The CDR3 is made up of 15 amino acids. In DNA form, the CDR3 reads TGCGCCAGCAGCCCAAGAACAGGGTCCACCGGGGAGCTGTTTTTT. It encodes CASSPRTGSTGELFF.

The genes are TRBV5-1 and TRBJ1-1; D is unresolved. Deletions cut 4 bases from V and 3 bases from J, with 10 bases between. Germline loops: CDR1 SGHRS, CDR2 YFSETQ. CDR3 size: 13 residues. The CDR3 spells CASSPTVDTEAFF. Written as DNA, the CDR3 is TGCGCCAGCAGCCCGACGGTCGACACTGAAGCTTTCTTT.

This clonotype was detected a few times. The V gene is TRBV7-2, the J gene TRBJ2-7; TRBD2 agrees at 10 bases. Germline V CDR1 and CDR2: SGHTA, FQGNSA. The length of the CDR3 is 14 residues. V gave up 3 bases and J gave up 6 bases; unmatched junction bases: 5. CDR3 bases: TGTGCCAGCAGCTTTCTAGCGGGAGTGTTCGAGCAGTACTTC. Amino acid sequence: CASSFLAGVFEQYF. Supplemented by reference TRBV7-2 and TRBJ2-7, the full variable domain reads GAGVSQSPSNKVTEKGKDVELRCDPISGHTALYWYRQSLGQGLEFLIYFQGNSAPDKSGLPSDRFSAERTGGSVSTLTIQRTQQEDSAVYLCASSFLAGVFEQYFGPGTRLTVT.

With regard to this clonotype: Since a much larger clone is just one base distant, this may be a read error. The J gene is TRBJ2-7, the V gene TRBV6-2 or TRBV6-3; 9 bases match TRBD2. CDR1 and CDR2 (germline): MNHEY, SVGEGT. The CDR3 has 14 amino acids. CDR3 bases: TGTGCCAGCACCTTAGCGGGGGCCACCTACGAGCGGTACTTC. Protein: CASTLAGATYERYF.

This clonotype was picked up many times. This chain joins TRBV24-1 and TRBJ2-7; D uncertain. The CDR3 contains 11 residues. In germline, CDR1 is KGHDR, CDR2 SFDVKD. V dropped 4 bases and J dropped 4 bases, with 4 bases sitting between them. For the CDR3, the DNA is TGTGCCACCAGTGAGGGGTACGAGCAGTACTTC. Residues: CATSEGYEQYF.

This clonotype was counted many times. J is TRBJ2-3 and V is TRBV20-1; TRBD1 is a possible D gene (6 bases). Per germline, CDR1 DFQATT and CDR2 SNEGSKA (reference sequence). The CDR3 loop spans 14 amino acids. Trimming removed 3 bases from V and 1 base from J, with 11 bases in between. CDR3 in DNA: TGCAGTGCTAGTCAGGGGTTGGGCACAGATACGCAGTATTTT. Amino acid sequence: CSASQGLGTDTQYF.

This clonotype was counted at least ten times. The rearrangement uses TRBV7-2 and TRBJ2-2; 7 nucleotides align to TRBD2. The V gene end was trimmed by 4 bases and the J gene end by 2 bases; junction bases not matched to a gene: 4. The CDR3 extends over 15 amino acids. Germline assignment: CDR1 SGHTA and CDR2 FQGNSA. CDR3 loop: CASSYLAANTGELFF. CDR3 nucleotides: TGTGCCAGCAGCTACCTAGCGGCAAACACCGGGGAGCTGTTTTTT.

This clonotype was seen a handful of times. The DNA of the CDR3 is TGCAGTGCTAGAGATTTAGGGGCCCGGACGCTGAACACTGAAGCTTTCTTT. Its protein product is CSARDLGARTLNTEAFF. V and J are TRBV20-1 and TRBJ1-1, with TRBD1 as a possible D gene (5 bases). Germline V gene sequence: CDR1 DFQATT, CDR2 SNEGSKA (reference sequence). The CDR3 length is 17 residues. V shed 0 bases and J shed 0 bases, with 17 bases lying between them.

This clonotype was observed at least ten times. The chain joins TRBV5-1 to TRBJ1-1; the D is unclear. The CDR3 loop spans 14 amino acids. Germline V gene data show CDR1 as SGHRS and CDR2 as YFSETQ. The germline V and J ends were trimmed by 5 bases and 1 base, with 12 bases remaining between them. The DNA for the CDR3 is TGCGCCAGCAGGGTGGCGACGGGGAACACTGAAGCTTTCTTT. Translated: CASRVATGNTEAFF.

By sample fraction, this clonotype is medium-sized (0.01 to 0.1%). The V gene is TRBV19, the J gene TRBJ2-1, with 11 bases matching TRBD2. The trim removed 6 bases at V and 7 bases at J, leaving 14 bases unmatched. This CDR3 is 17 amino acids long. Germline V lookup: CDR1 LNHDA, CDR2 SQIVND (reference sequence). The CDR3 DNA is TGTGCCAGTAGCCAAGATGGAATAGCGGGGGGGTTAAATGAGCAGTTCTTC. It codes for CASSQDGIAGGLNEQFF. Based on the CDR3 plus reference TRBV19 and TRBJ2-1, the full variable domain is DGGITQSPKYLFRKEGQNVTLSCEQNLNHDAMYWYRQDPGQGLRLIYYSQIVNDFQKGDIAEGYSVSREKKESFPLTVTSAQKNPTAFYLCASSQDGIAGGLNEQFFGPGTRLTVL.

In this sample, this clonotype turned up a few times. This sequence joins TRBV29-1 and TRBJ2-7; 10 bases fit TRBD2. The CDR3 sequence is 16 residues long. V dropped 1 base and J dropped 5; count of bases not matched to a gene: 11. Germline loops: CDR1 SQVTM, CDR2 ANQGSEA. CDR3 region: CSVEGAPSGRRNEQYF. The CDR3 DNA follows: TGCAGCGTTGAAGGCGCCCCTAGCGGGAGAAGGAACGAGCAGTACTTC.

The count of this clonotype is one. A much larger clone differs from this one at a single base, so this may be a read error. The chain uses TRBV5-1 and TRBJ2-2; 7 bases fit TRBD1. CDR1 is SGHRS and CDR2 is YFSETQ in the germline V gene. J lost 6 bases, V lost 9 bases, and 11 bases had no gene match. This CDR3 region has 14 residues. DNA for the CDR3: TGCGCCACTACAAGACAGGGCGGCTCCGGGGAGCTGTTTTTT. The encoded protein is CATTRQGGSGELFF.